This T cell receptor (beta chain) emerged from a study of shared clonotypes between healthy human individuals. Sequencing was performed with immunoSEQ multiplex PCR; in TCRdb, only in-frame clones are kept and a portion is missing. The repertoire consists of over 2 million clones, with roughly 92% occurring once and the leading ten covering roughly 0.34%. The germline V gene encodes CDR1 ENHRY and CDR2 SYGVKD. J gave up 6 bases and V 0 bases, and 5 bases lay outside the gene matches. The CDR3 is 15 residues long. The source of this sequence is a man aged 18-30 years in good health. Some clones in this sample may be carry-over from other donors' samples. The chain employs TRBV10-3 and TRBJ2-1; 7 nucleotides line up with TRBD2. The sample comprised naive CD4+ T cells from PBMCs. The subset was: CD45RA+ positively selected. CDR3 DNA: TGTGCCATCAGTGAGTCTCAGTGGGAGGGCAATGAGCAGTTCTTC. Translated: CAISESQWEGNEQFF.